Described below is a single T cell receptor (beta chain) sequence and its context. As yet, its antigen is unknown. CD8+CD57+ cell expansion had been shown by flow cytometry in patients chosen for sequencing. Therapy had not been given to patients before blood sampling. Genomic DNA was employed as the template in profiling TCR beta VDJ and CDR3. TCRdb re-analysed the reads in MiXCR, keeping a single row per CDR3 protein. The table records about 160,000 distinct CDR3 sequences, 45% to 50% of them present only once. These data belong to a study of CD8+CD57+ T cells in acquired aplastic anemia. General study results and limits: The number of CD8+ CDR3 sequences shared by patients and controls was approximately 30. Patient and control CD8+ Simpson's diversity was not significantly different.

V was clipped by 7 bases and J by 0 bases, with 7 bases between them. Per germline, CDR1 SQVTM and CDR2 ANQGSEA. This CDR3 spans 13 amino acids. Material: sorted CD4+, CD8+, or CD8+CD57+ T cells (not recorded which) from PBMCs. The TCR was taken from a human donor with aplastic anemia. The V and J genes are TRBV29-1 and TRBJ2-6, with D hard to call. The CDR3 DNA follows: TGCAGCGGAAGGGACTCTGGGGCCAACGTCCTGACTTTC. Translating it yields CSGRDSGANVLTF.